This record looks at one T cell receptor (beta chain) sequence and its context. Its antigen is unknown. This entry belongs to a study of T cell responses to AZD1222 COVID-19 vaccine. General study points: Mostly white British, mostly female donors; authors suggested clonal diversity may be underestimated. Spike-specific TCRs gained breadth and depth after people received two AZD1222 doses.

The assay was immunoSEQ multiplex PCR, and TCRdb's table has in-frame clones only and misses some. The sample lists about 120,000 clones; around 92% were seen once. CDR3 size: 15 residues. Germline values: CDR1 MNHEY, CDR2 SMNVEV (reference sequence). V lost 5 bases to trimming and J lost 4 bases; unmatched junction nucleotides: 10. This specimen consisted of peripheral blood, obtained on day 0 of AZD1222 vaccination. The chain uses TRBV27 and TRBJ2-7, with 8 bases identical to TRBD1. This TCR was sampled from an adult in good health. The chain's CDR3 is CASSPTGGFAYEQYF. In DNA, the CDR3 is TGTGCCAGCAGTCCAACAGGGGGATTCGCTTACGAGCAGTACTTC.